The 18 T cell receptor beta chains reported below all come from one sample, sequenced in a study of low-dose radiotherapy and immunotherapy resistance in tumors. As to time point: after trial treatment. This sample's treatment: LDRT plus nivolumab, ipilimumab, low-dose cyclophosphamide and aspirin (RACIN trial). First-strand cDNA relied on TRAV- and TRBV-specific primers spanning alpha and beta chains. Amplification, which lasted roughly 20 PCR cycles, used a constant-region primer and V-primer adapter to amplify TCRs. Each CDR3 protein is one row after TCRdb ran MiXCR on the reads. Here the sample spans tens of thousands of distinct CDR3 sequences, around 21% being singletons. The sequencing here drew on PBMCs, taken after low-dose radiotherapy plus immunotherapy. These receptors originate from a female donor with ovarian cancer.

This clonotype was detected ten times or more. This rearrangement joins TRBV19 to TRBJ1-2; D might be TRBD1 (6 bases). The CDR3 runs to 14 residues. Deletions cut 5 bases from V and 5 bases from J, with 15 bases between. Germline V CDR1 and CDR2: LNHDA, SQIVND (reference sequence). The CDR3 loop reads CASSDRTVRYGYTF. DNA of the CDR3: TGTGCCAGTAGTGACAGGACAGTCCGATATGGCTACACCTTC.

This clonotype was counted a few times. V gene TRBV19 combines with J gene TRBJ2-3, with 8 positions matching TRBD2. The CDR3 runs 17 residues. V lost 7 bases, J lost 6 bases, and 18 bases stayed unmatched. Per germline, CDR1 LNHDA and CDR2 SQIVND (reference sequence). The CDR3: CASMSFNGALAGDTQYF. For the CDR3, the DNA is TGTGCCAGTATGTCGTTCAACGGGGCATTAGCGGGGGATACGCAGTATTTT.

This clonotype has ten or more counts. This rearrangement joins TRBV25-1 to TRBJ2-7, with D maybe TRBD1 (5 bases). This CDR3 is built from 13 residues. Germline lookup yields CDR1 MGHDK and CDR2 SYGVNS. Trimming cost V 4 bases and J 1 base, with 8 bases left between them. The CDR3 spells CASSGQPSYEQYF. CDR3 coding DNA: TGTGCCAGCAGTGGACAGCCTTCCTACGAGCAGTACTTC.

This clonotype was counted many times. The chain joins TRBV18 to TRBJ1-1; D is unresolved. V was shortened by 3 bases and J by 7 bases, with 15 bases between the two germline ends. The germline CDR1 and CDR2 sequences are KGHSH and LQKENI. The CDR3 runs 14 residues. CDR3 coding DNA: TGTGCCAGCTCACCCCCGAAAGATAGGCTTGAAGCTTTCTTT. It codes for CASSPPKDRLEAFF.

The chain recombines TRBV4-1 with TRBJ2-4; D tentatively reads TRBD1 or TRBD2 (5 bases each). V lost 1 base, J lost 0 bases, and 7 bases lay in between. The germline gives CDR1 MGHRA, CDR2 YSYEKL. CDR3 size: 15 residues. CDR3 sequence reads: CASSQGGTAKNIQYF. CDR3 coding DNA: TGCGCCAGCAGCCAAGGGGGGACAGCCAAAAACATTCAGTACTTC.

This clonotype was detected ten times or more. The CDR3 region is CAISTLLGTGGIFNEQFF. DNA of the CDR3: TGTGCCATCAGTACTCTCCTAGGGACAGGGGGAATCTTCAATGAGCAGTTCTTC. This sequence joins TRBV10-3 and TRBJ2-1; TRBD1 agrees at 11 bases. There are 18 residues in the CDR3. With 5 bases clipped from V and 6 bases from J, the junction kept 15 bases outside the gene matches. Germline V gene lookup returns CDR1 ENHRY and CDR2 SYGVKD.

The rearrangement joins TRBV3-1 to TRBJ2-7; D not certain. Deletions cut 1 base from V and 3 bases from J, with 13 bases between. This CDR3 contains 15 residues. Germline-derived CDR1 and CDR2 are LGHDT and YNNKEL (reference sequence). The CDR3 DNA reads TGTGCCAGCAGCCAAGCACCCGGAGATCTCTACGAGCAGTACTTC. It is translated as CASSQAPGDLYEQYF.

This clonotype was seen many times. The rearrangement uses TRBV20-1 and TRBJ2-1; 7 bases are a match to TRBD1. The CDR3 has 14 amino acids. The J segment lost 4 bases and the V segment lost 6 bases, leaving 9 bases of the junction unmatched. Germline-derived CDR1 and CDR2 are DFQATT and SNEGSKA (reference sequence). This CDR3 reads CSALDGTAYNEQFF. The CDR3 DNA reads TGCAGTGCCCTAGACGGGACAGCTTACAATGAGCAGTTCTTC.

This clonotype has just a few counts. The V gene is TRBV10-2, the J gene TRBJ2-3; TRBD2 agrees at 8 bases. V was pared by 4 bases and J by 0 bases, with 21 bases of the junction left unmatched. The germline gives CDR1 WSHSY, CDR2 SAAADI. The CDR3 is 21 amino acids. The CDR3 DNA reads TGCGCCAGCAGTGTACCGGCGTATCCGGGACTAGGAGGAACTAGCACAGATACGCAGTATTTT. Translation gives CASSVPAYPGLGGTSTDTQYF.

At least ten counts were recorded for this clonotype. This chain connects TRBV28 to TRBJ2-5; D is possibly TRBD1 or TRBD2 (5 bases each). CDR3 length: 14 residues. V was trimmed by 3 bases and J by 5 bases, leaving 13 bases between them. The germline V gene encodes CDR1 MDHEN and CDR2 SYDVKM. CDR3 residues: CASSLGPGVETQYF. The CDR3 nucleotides read TGTGCCAGCAGTTTGGGACCCGGGGTCGAGACCCAGTACTTC.

Comment on this clonotype: This likely came from a read error, as a far larger clone is one base away. This rearrangement joins TRBV5-8 to TRBJ2-5, with TRBD1 identical over 7 bases. CDR3 length: 16 residues. CDR1 and CDR2 (germline): SGHTS, YDEGEE. The CDR3 bases are TGTGCCAACAGCGTGCCGGGACAGCCAATCTGGGAGACCCAGTACTTC. Its translation: CANSVPGQPIWETQYF.

Many counts were recorded for this clonotype. The chain is built from TRBV30 and TRBJ1-5; TRBD1 matches at 7 bases. J gave up 0 bases and V 7 bases, and 6 bases lay outside the gene matches. Germline-derived CDR1 and CDR2 are GTSNPN and SVGIG (reference sequence). The CDR3 is made up of 14 amino acids. CDR3 sequence (DNA): TGTGCCTACCAGACAGGGAATAGCAATCAGCCCCAGCATTTT. This encodes CAYQTGNSNQPQHF.

There are many counts of this clonotype. The chain joins TRBV2 to TRBJ2-3; 7 bases are shared with TRBD1. This CDR3 region has 16 residues. Germline trimming cut 7 bases from V and 0 bases from J; bases unmatched to any gene: 10. The germline gives CDR1 SNHLY, CDR2 FYNNEI. CDR3 sequence (DNA): TGTGCCAGCACCGCTTTGGGACAGCTTAGCACAGATACGCAGTATTTT. Translation: CASTALGQLSTDTQYF.

In its sample, this clonotype is medium-sized. Compared with germline, one end of the junction differs, possibly owing to a read error. This chain uses TRBV6-6 with TRBJ2-2; no reliable D call. Germline loops: CDR1 MNHNY, CDR2 SVGAGI (reference sequence). CDR3 length equals 11 residues. CDR3 sequence reads: CAISDTGELFF. CDR3 coding DNA: TGTGCCATCAGTGACACCGGGGAGCTGTTTTTT.

This clonotype was counted between two and nine times. CDR3 nucleotides: TGTGCCTGGAGTCCCCGGGGGGATACGCAGTATTTT. Translated, it gives CAWSPRGDTQYF. The chain joins TRBV30 to TRBJ2-3; maybe TRBD2 (6 bases). The CDR3 extends over 12 amino acids. Germline CDR1 is GTSNPN and CDR2 is SVGIG (reference sequence). V lost 2 bases to trimming and J lost 6 bases, with 9 bases between them.

This clonotype came up a few times. V is TRBV25-1 and J is TRBJ2-4; the match to TRBD2 covers 10 bases. The V gene end was trimmed by 8 bases and the J gene end by 7 bases; junction bases not matched to a gene: 5. CDR1 is MGHDK and CDR2 is SYGVNS in the germline V gene. This CDR3 has 13 amino acids. In nucleotides, the CDR3 is TGTGCCAGCGGGAGCGGGGGGGCTAACATTCAGTACTTC. Translated: CASGSGGANIQYF.

This clonotype was recorded at least ten times. The J gene is TRBJ1-1, the V gene TRBV3-1; possibly TRBD1 for D (6 bases). Per germline, CDR1 LGHDT and CDR2 YNNKEL (reference sequence). CDR3 length: 12 residues. V lost 4 bases and J lost 7, with 10 bases in between. CDR3 in amino acids: CASSPTGIEAFF. In DNA form, the CDR3 reads TGTGCCAGCAGCCCTACAGGGATTGAAGCTTTCTTT. Full variable domain (missing parts from reference TRBV3-1 and TRBJ1-1): DTAVSQTPKYLVTQMGNDKSIKCEQNLGHDTMYWYKQDSKKFLKIMFSYNNKELIINETVPNRFSPKSPDKAHLNLHINSLELGDSAVYFCASSPTGIEAFFGQGTRLTVV.

This clonotype was counted at least ten times. The rearrangement uses TRBV10-3 and TRBJ1-1, with D hard to call. Per the germline V gene, CDR1 is ENHRY and CDR2 is SYGVKD. The V and J ends lost 0 bases and 0 bases respectively, with 11 bases between them. The CDR3 spans 16 residues. CDR3 DNA: TGTGCCATCAGTGAGTCGGTGAATCGAATGAACACTGAAGCTTTCTTT. It specifies CAISESVNRMNTEAFF.